This entry lists 25 T cell receptor beta chains sequenced from one sample in a study of cytomegalovirus exposure and HLA in healthy donors. Clones were read by immunoSEQ multiplex PCR, and TCRdb kept only the in-frame ones, dropping some. The sample has 150,000 or so clones; approximately 90% are singletons. Sequenced material: PBMCs. These receptors all come from a woman in her 30s in good health and CMV-seronegative.

This clone was detected only once. The chain is built from TRBV6-1 and TRBJ1-1; TRBD1 is a possible D gene (6 bases). Trimming left V 6 bases short and J 1 base short, with 12 bases between. This CDR3 region has 14 residues. Germline CDR1 and CDR2: MNHNS and SASEGT. The CDR3 DNA follows: TGTGCCAGCAGCTACCTACAGGGGAACACTGAAGCTTTCTTT. It yields the protein CASSYLQGNTEAFF.

The V gene is TRBV7-8, the J gene TRBJ2-7; a possible D gene is TRBD2 (6 bases). V gave up 5 bases and J gave up 3 bases, with 11 bases separating them. CDR3 length: 13 amino acids. Germline V gene data show CDR1 as SGHVS and CDR2 as FQNEAQ. The CDR3 sequence: CASSPRRGYEQYF. The CDR3 nucleotides read TGTGCCAGCAGCCCCCGGAGGGGCTACGAGCAGTACTTC.

The chain recombines TRBV4-1 with TRBJ1-2; tentative D call: TRBD1 (5 bases). Germline assignment: CDR1 MGHRA and CDR2 YSYEKL. Trimming removed 3 bases at V and 8 bases at J, with 16 bases between. CDR3 length: 14 amino acids. The CDR3 nucleotides read TGCGCCAGCAGCCACGGGAGGGGCCCGGTCGGCTACACCTTC. Translated, it gives CASSHGRGPVGYTF.

The chain is built from TRBV11-2 and TRBJ2-7; 8 bases match TRBD1. Germline CDR1 reads SGHAT; CDR2 reads FQNNGV. There are 14 residues in the CDR3. V shed 3 bases and J 7 bases; nucleotides not matched to a gene: 8. CDR3: CASSFDRGSEEQYF. In nucleotides, the CDR3 is TGTGCCAGCAGCTTTGACAGGGGTAGTGAAGAGCAGTACTTC.

This chain links TRBV9 with TRBJ2-1, with a possible D match to TRBD1 (6 bases). Germline assignment: CDR1 SGDLS and CDR2 YYNGEE. V lost 0 bases, J lost 2 bases, and 9 bases lay in between. The CDR3 totals 15 residues. The CDR3: CASSVAGVAYNEQFF. DNA of the CDR3: TGTGCCAGCAGCGTAGCAGGGGTTGCCTACAATGAGCAGTTCTTC.

The V call is TRBV5-1, the J call TRBJ1-2; TRBD1 matches 10 bases. With 4 bases clipped from V and 8 bases from J, the junction kept 5 bases outside the gene matches. Germline CDR1 SGHRS, CDR2 YFSETQ. The CDR3 loop spans 13 amino acids. Here the CDR3 reads CASSEPGQGGYTF. The DNA of the CDR3 is TGCGCCAGCAGCGAACCGGGACAGGGGGGCTACACCTTC.

The V and J genes are TRBV4-1 and TRBJ1-4, with TRBD1 matching 10 bases. Unmatched junction bases numbered 4, after V lost 4 bases and J lost 5 bases. Germline lookup yields CDR1 MGHRA and CDR2 YSYEKL. CDR3 length: 15 residues. The CDR3 nucleotides read TGCGCCAGCAGCCCGCCGGGACAGGGGAATGAAAAACTGTTTTTT. Encoded protein: CASSPPGQGNEKLFF.

The V and J genes are TRBV19 and TRBJ1-1; D is possibly TRBD1 (6 bases). CDR3 length equals 12 residues. With 10 bases removed from V and 1 base from J, the gap between germline ends came to 10 bases. Germline CDR1 LNHDA, CDR2 SQIVND (reference sequence). The CDR3 reads CATQTGNTEAFF. The CDR3 DNA is TGTGCCACCCAGACAGGGAACACTGAAGCTTTCTTT.

The chain joins TRBV6-5 to TRBJ1-3; D remains unclear. There are 14 residues in the CDR3. Germline CDR1 is MNHEY and CDR2 is SVGAGI. The germline V and J ends were trimmed by 2 bases and 0 bases, with 5 bases remaining between them. CDR3 protein: CASSYDSSGNTIYF. CDR3 DNA sequence: TGTGCCAGCAGTTACGATAGCTCTGGAAACACCATATATTTT.

The chain employs TRBV2 and TRBJ2-3; D ambiguous. The V gene's germline CDR1 is SNHLY and CDR2 FYNNEI. V lost 3 bases to trimming and J lost 2 bases, with 15 bases between them. The CDR3 spans 16 residues. CDR3 residues: CASSDLMAENTDTQYF. CDR3 bases: TGTGCCAGCAGTGATTTAATGGCGGAAAACACAGATACGCAGTATTTT.

The genes are TRBV27 and TRBJ1-1, with TRBD1 as a possible D gene (6 bases). V lost 6 bases and J 5 bases, leaving 16 bases between the germline ends. Per germline, CDR1 MNHEY and CDR2 SMNVEV (reference sequence). The length of the CDR3 is 14 residues. CDR3 in DNA: TGTGCCAGCAGCCTTTCAGGGGCAGGGACTGAAGCTTTCTTT. Protein sequence: CASSLSGAGTEAFF.

The genes are TRBV4-1 and TRBJ2-1; 9 bases align to TRBD2. The CDR3 has 15 residues. The V gene's germline CDR1 is MGHRA and CDR2 YSYEKL. J lost 7 bases, V lost 3 bases, and 7 bases had no gene match. CDR3 amino acids: CASSQASGEYNEQFF. In nucleotides, the CDR3 is TGCGCCAGCAGCCAGGCTAGCGGGGAGTATAATGAGCAGTTCTTC.

The rearrangement uses TRBV7-8 and TRBJ2-2, with 8 bases matching TRBD2. The CDR3 contains 15 residues. The V and J ends lost 5 bases and 2 bases, in that order; junction bases with no gene match: 4. CDR1 is SGHVS, CDR2 FQNEAQ, per germline. The CDR3 nucleotides are TGTGCCAGCAGCACGGGGGGGCGAAACACCGGGGAGCTGTTTTTT. Encoded protein: CASSTGGRNTGELFF.

The chain carries TRBV5-1 and TRBJ2-7; D gene ambiguous. CDR3 size: 12 residues. Germline CDR1 and CDR2: SGHRS and YFSETQ. V lost 2 bases, J lost 6 bases, and 9 bases lay in between. CDR3 sequence: CASSFSPVEQYF. The CDR3 DNA reads TGCGCCAGCAGCTTCTCCCCGGTCGAGCAGTACTTC.

The J gene is TRBJ1-1, the V gene TRBV25-1; 8 bases match TRBD1. This CDR3 region has 13 residues. V lost 6 bases, J lost 4 bases, and 4 bases stayed unmatched. Germline-derived CDR1 and CDR2 are MGHDK and SYGVNS. The CDR3 reads CASSDRGTTEAFF. CDR3 nucleotides: TGTGCCAGCAGCGACAGGGGCACCACTGAAGCTTTCTTT. Full variable domain (remainder filled in from reference TRBV25-1 and TRBJ1-1): EADIYQTPRYLVIGTGKKITLECSQTMGHDKMYWYQQDPGMELHLIHYSYGVNSTEKGDLSSESTVSRIRTEHFPLTLESARPSHTSQYLCASSDRGTTEAFFGQGTRLTVV.

The chain recombines TRBV14 with TRBJ2-7, with TRBD1 matching over 8 bases. V dropped 4 bases and J dropped 6; count of bases not matched to a gene: 14. CDR1 SGHDN and CDR2 FVKESK come from the germline V gene. The CDR3 extends over 16 amino acids. The CDR3 DNA follows: TGTGCCAGCAGCCCCACCCGACAGGGGCAGAGGGGCGAGCAGTACTTC. Its translation is CASSPTRQGQRGEQYF.

This clone occurred a few times. The chain employs TRBV11-2 and TRBJ2-4; D remains ambiguous. The CDR3 runs 13 residues. Trimming stripped 6 bases from V and 4 bases from J, with 10 bases between. Germline loops: CDR1 SGHAT, CDR2 FQNNGV. CDR3 sequence: CASSRDTKNIQYF. Written as DNA, the CDR3 is TGTGCCAGCAGTCGCGACACGAAAAACATTCAGTACTTC.

This sequence joins TRBV6-5 and TRBJ1-6; 7 positions agree with TRBD1. J was trimmed by 6 bases and V by 6 bases; bases with no gene match: 5. CDR3 length: 14 amino acids. Germline V CDR1 and CDR2: MNHEY, SVGAGI. The CDR3 sequence is CASRPTGTNSPLHF. The CDR3 DNA follows: TGTGCCAGCAGGCCGACAGGGACTAATTCACCCCTCCACTTT.

This clone was seen only a few times. The rearrangement uses TRBV2 and TRBJ1-2; 7 bases map to TRBD1. Germline V gene data show CDR1 as SNHLY and CDR2 as FYNNEI. The CDR3 loop spans 15 amino acids. The V segment lost 2 bases and the J segment 3 bases; nucleotides outside the gene matches: 6. CDR3 bases: TGTGCCAGCAGTGAATATGTCGGGACAGACTATGGCTACACCTTC. It encodes CASSEYVGTDYGYTF.

This clone was detected only a few times. The J gene is TRBJ2-3, the V gene TRBV19, with no clear D. Trimming removed 3 bases from V and 2 bases from J, with 3 bases in between. CDR1 is LNHDA, CDR2 SQIVND, per germline (reference sequence). The CDR3 is 12 amino acids. The CDR3 loop reads CASSISTDTQYF. In nucleotides, the CDR3 is TGTGCCAGTAGTATCTCCACAGATACGCAGTATTTT.

This chain joins TRBV4-1 and TRBJ1-1; D ambiguous. Germline CDR1 is MGHRA and CDR2 is YSYEKL. V was pared by 4 bases and J by 3 bases, with 15 bases between. The CDR3 has 15 amino acids. The CDR3 spells CASSREDGGDTEAFF. Written as DNA, the CDR3 is TGCGCCAGCAGCCGGGAGGACGGCGGGGACACTGAAGCTTTCTTT.

The gene calls are TRBV4-1 and TRBJ2-2; 10 positions agree with TRBD2. The CDR3 covers 17 residues. With V trimmed by 0 bases and J by 3 bases, 4 bases remained unmatched. Germline values: CDR1 MGHRA, CDR2 YSYEKL. The chain's CDR3 is CASSQDLLAGDTGELFF. DNA for the CDR3: TGCGCCAGCAGCCAAGACCTGCTAGCGGGGGACACCGGGGAGCTGTTTTTT.

The rearrangement joins TRBV9 to TRBJ1-6, with 11 bases fitting TRBD1. CDR1 is SGDLS and CDR2 is YYNGEE in the germline V gene. The CDR3 is made up of 16 amino acids. V lost 3 bases, J lost 7 bases, and 6 bases stayed unmatched. The CDR3 sequence: CASSEGTGGRNSPLHF. The CDR3 nucleotides read TGTGCCAGCAGCGAGGGGACAGGGGGGAGGAATTCACCCCTCCACTTT. Looking up the rest from reference TRBV9 and TRBJ1-6 gives the full variable domain: DSGVTQTPKHLITATGQRVTLRCSPRSGDLSVYWYQQSLDQGLQFLIQYYNGEERAKGNILERFSAQQFPDLHSELNLSSLELGDSALYFCASSEGTGGRNSPLHFGNGTRLTVT.

The rearrangement uses TRBV29-1 and TRBJ2-3; 9 bases are a match to TRBD1. The CDR3 has 13 residues. Trimming removed 4 bases from V and 6 bases from J; junction bases left unmatched: 5. From germline, CDR1 is SQVTM and CDR2 ANQGSEA. CDR3 nucleotide sequence: TGCAGCGTTGTACAGGGGGCGCGGGATACGCAGTATTTT. It is translated as CSVVQGARDTQYF.

J is TRBJ2-7 and V is TRBV7-9, with D possibly TRBD2 on 5 matching bases. Between the trimmed V and J ends, which lost 1 base and 2 bases, there was a span of 15 bases. The germline V gene has CDR1 SEHNR and CDR2 FQNEAQ (reference sequence). The CDR3 is 16 amino acids. This CDR3 is CASSLGGRTGTYEQYF. Written as DNA, the CDR3 is TGTGCCAGCAGCTTAGGCGGACGGACTGGGACCTACGAGCAGTACTTC.